This section outlines one T cell receptor (beta chain) sequence together with its context. Through Arm-PCR of CDR3 regions and iRepertoire HTBI primers, TCR beta libraries were built. TCRdb processed the multiplex PCR reads anew with MiXCR; each CDR3 protein has one entry. The sample has roughly 300,000 distinct CDR3 sequences; approximately 20% are singletons. The entry originates in a study of regulatory T cells in long-lasting Graves disease. Time point given: persistent/refractory GD, antithyroid drugs over 5 years with positive TRAb. RNA from PBMCs was the source of the TCR library. The V end lost 1 base, the J end lost 2 bases, and 11 bases lay between the germline ends. This CDR3 spans 15 amino acids. Germline V CDR1 and CDR2: KGHSH, LQKENI.

The chain carries TRBV18 and TRBJ2-5, with a weak D call TRBD1 (6 bases). The clonotype was recovered from a female donor with Graves disease. The specimen comprised peripheral blood mononuclear cells (PBMCs), sampled when the disease was refractory, from a patient treated with antithyroid drugs. CDR3 sequence: CASSPLVDSQETQYF. The CDR3 DNA is TGTGCCAGCTCACCACTGGTGGACAGTCAAGAGACCCAGTACTTC. Supplemented by reference TRBV18 and TRBJ2-5, the full variable domain reads NAGVMQNPRHLVRRRGQEARLRCSPMKGHSHVYWYRQLPEEGLKFMVYLQKENIIDESGMPKERFSAEFPKEGPSILRIQQVVRGDSAAYFCASSPLVDSQETQYFGPGTRLLVL.